This T cell receptor (beta chain) was recovered during a study of monozygotic twins with inflammatory bowel disease (dated by TCRdb to 2018 to 2020). At the level of the whole study: A total of about 28 monozygotic twin pairs were included in the full study, comprising nine German pairs (four IBD-concordant, five IBD-discordant) and 19 IBD-discordant Danish pairs. Each individual had, on average, about 151 000 unique TCRalpha sequences and 181 000 unique TCRbeta sequences available for analysis. Disease-associated traits were sought mainly through comparisons between IBD patients and their genetically identical healthy co-twins within discordant pairs. Study-level results and caveats: No difference in repertoire similarity was observed between concordant and discordant twins, possibly owing to limited statistical power. TCRbeta repertoire diversity, by inverse Simpson index, was decreased in IBD patients compared with their healthy co-twins. Different T cell subtypes could not be distinguished in the analysis. IBD patients shared fewer clonotypes with other individuals than healthy twins did, most markedly in patients showing signs of disease activity. Differing immunosuppressive treatments among patients may have added background noise and inter-individual variability to the repertoires. No single strong signal or clonotype linked to IBD turned up in the results, so the idea that one exists was not supported.

CDR1 MNHEY and CDR2 SVGEGT are derived from the germline V gene. The CDR3 holds 18 amino acids from the cysteine to the phenylalanine. Only the protein is available. Of note for this clonotype: The target of this receptor is not known.

The library was built by means of 5' RACE. Preparation of each TCR library used approximately 3,500 ng of total RNA. For each sample, cDNA was synthesized in eight separate reactions using SMARTScribe reverse transcriptase. During cDNA synthesis, unique molecular identifiers containing a 6-nucleotide sample barcode were introduced by template switching. Two nested PCRs of approximately 16 and 9 cycles amplified the TCRalpha and TCRbeta cDNA, and bead purification followed each PCR. Before amplification, the cDNA was treated with uracil DNA-glycosylase and purified using the QIAquick PCR purification kit. The second PCR was the step at which Illumina TruSeq-compatible adapters and sample-specific barcodes were added. Library quality and concentration were assessed using TapeStation and Qubit, and about 5 ng of each library was pooled. Pooled libraries were sequenced on an Illumina HiSeq2500 single-index Rapid Run with 2 x 100 bp reads and custom sequencing primers. The paper's processing steps were these. PCR and sequencing errors were corrected by UMI-based consensus assembly using MiGEC version 1.2.6. MiXCR version 2.1.1 was used for V(D)J alignment, clonotype assembly and CDR3 extraction. Normalisation of gene usage, clonotype sharing and MAIT/NKT TCR abundance was achieved by analysing the top 1000, 10 000 and 20 000 clonotypes per sample. Diversity was computed as the inverse Simpson index with the vegan R package after downsampling to 27 000 UMIs. Paired Mann-Whitney U tests on discordant twin pairs were used, with Benjamini-Hochberg multiple-testing correction. Reprocessed by TCRdb, the reads give a single entry per CDR3 protein sequence, without DNA. These V and J calls are TCRdb output, not the study's own analysis. The sample's clone listing holds some 450,000 distinct CDR3 sequences. The ten largest clones represent 2% to 2.5% of the sample.

From each donor, a 2.5 ml peripheral blood sample was collected into PAXgene tubes and kept at -80 degrees C. Without any T cell sorting, total RNA was extracted from whole blood using the PAXgene blood miRNA kit on an automated QIAcube. Peripheral blood from monozygotic twin pairs who were concordant or discordant for inflammatory bowel disease underwent deep TCRalpha and TCRbeta repertoire profiling using unique molecular barcoding. Smoking habits were recorded for all twin pairs, with individuals classified as current, former or never smokers. The sequence was obtained from a human donor with ulcerative colitis or Crohn's disease, or a healthy co-twin of an affected twin (not recorded which). The sequence joins TRBV6-2 or TRBV6-3 to TRBJ2-4; absent DNA, TCRdb's TRBD2 call cannot be checked. Sample: blood. The CDR3 loop reads CASSYSIASGWAKNIQYF.